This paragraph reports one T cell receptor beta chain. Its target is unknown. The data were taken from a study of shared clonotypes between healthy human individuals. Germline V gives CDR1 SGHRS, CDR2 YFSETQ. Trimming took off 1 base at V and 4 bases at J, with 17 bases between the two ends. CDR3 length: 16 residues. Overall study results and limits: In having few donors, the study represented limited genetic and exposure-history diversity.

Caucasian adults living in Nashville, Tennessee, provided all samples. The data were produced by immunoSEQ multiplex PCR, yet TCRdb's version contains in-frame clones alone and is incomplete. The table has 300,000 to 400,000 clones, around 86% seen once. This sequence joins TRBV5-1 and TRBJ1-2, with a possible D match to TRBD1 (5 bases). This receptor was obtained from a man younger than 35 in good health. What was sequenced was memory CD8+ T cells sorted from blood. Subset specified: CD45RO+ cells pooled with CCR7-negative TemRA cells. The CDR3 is CASSLTGRASLYGYTF. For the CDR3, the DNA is TGCGCCAGCAGCTTGACAGGCCGGGCAAGCCTCTATGGCTACACCTTC.